The 13 T cell receptor beta chains below all came from one sample that was sequenced in a study of blood T cell repertoires in COVID-19. Generated by immunoSEQ multiplex PCR, the TCRdb table keeps only in-frame clones and is missing some. The sample comprises 200,000 to 250,000 clones, over 75% of which are singletons, and about 4% rests with the top ten. The sequencing sample was made of PBMCs or T cells enriched from blood (not recorded which). The receptors stem from a man between 25 and 39 years old with acute COVID-19.

As to this clone: The same CDR3 also results from other DNA sequences found in this sample. V and J are TRBV9 and TRBJ1-2; tentative D call: TRBD1 (6 bases). The CDR3 consists of 13 residues. Trimming removed 4 bases at V and 5 bases at J, with 12 bases between. Germline CDR1 and CDR2: SGDLS and YYNGEE. The CDR3 DNA follows: TGTGCCAGCAGCCTACAGGGTGGGTATGGCTACACCTTC. Its protein is CASSLQGGYGYTF.

On this clone itself: Its ends do not fully match the called genes, so a read error is possible. This chain links TRBV5-4 with TRBJ2-5, with D possibly matching TRBD2 (6 bases). The germline CDR1 and CDR2 sequences are SGHNT and YYREEE (reference sequence). The CDR3 covers 11 residues. CDR3 bases: TGTGCCAGCAGCTTAGGGACTTACGAAAACTTC. Amino acids: CASSLGTYENF.

This CDR3 is CASSYRVGSYEQYF. The CDR3 nucleotides read TGTGCCAGCAGCTACCGGGTCGGTTCCTACGAGCAGTACTTC. V and J are TRBV6-5 and TRBJ2-7, with unresolved D. The CDR3 has 14 amino acids. Per germline, CDR1 MNHEY and CDR2 SVGAGI. V lost 6 bases and J 1 base, leaving 13 bases between the germline ends.

V gene TRBV5-4 combines with J gene TRBJ2-3; no definite D call. Germline V gene sequence: CDR1 SGHNT, CDR2 YYREEE (reference sequence). This CDR3 is built from 13 residues. The ends were cut back, 0 bases at V and 3 bases at J, with 5 bases in the middle. The CDR3 region is CASSLEPTDTQYF. In DNA, the CDR3 is TGTGCCAGCAGCTTGGAGCCGACAGATACGCAGTATTTT. Supplemented by reference TRBV5-4 and TRBJ2-3, the full variable domain reads ETGVTQSPTHLIKTRGQQVTLRCSSQSGHNTVSWYQQALGQGPQFIFQYYREEENGRGNFPPRFSGLQFPNYSSELNVNALELDDSALYLCASSLEPTDTQYFGPGTRLTVL.

V gene TRBV6-5 combines with J gene TRBJ2-7, with a tentative D call TRBD1 (5 bases). The V and J ends lost 6 bases and 2 bases respectively, with 14 bases between them. The CDR3 is 14 residues long. Germline CDR1 reads MNHEY; CDR2 reads SVGAGI. The CDR3: CASSDWGRTYEQYF. The CDR3 DNA is TGTGCCAGCAGCGACTGGGGCCGGACCTACGAGCAGTACTTC.

This clone occurred once. This chain uses TRBV5-4 with TRBJ2-2, with TRBD2 matching over 9 bases. There are 13 residues in the CDR3. CDR1 SGHNT and CDR2 YYREEE come from the germline V gene (reference sequence). Unmatched junction bases numbered 1, after V lost 5 bases and J lost 5 bases. The CDR3 DNA is TGTGCCAGCAGGCTAGCGGGAACCGGGGAGCTGTTTTTT. Translation gives CASRLAGTGELFF.

The chain combines TRBV5-6 with TRBJ2-7; 14 bases agree with TRBD2. V lost 4 bases and J lost 0; bases outside the gene matches: 6. Per germline, CDR1 SGHDT and CDR2 YYEEEE. The CDR3 totals 17 residues. This chain's CDR3 is CASSRGTSGGLSYEQYF. The CDR3 DNA reads as TGTGCCAGCAGCAGGGGGACTAGCGGGGGACTCTCCTACGAGCAGTACTTC.

Here the CDR3 reads CASSFGQGAQPQHF. In DNA form, the CDR3 reads TGTGCCAGCAGTTTCGGGCAGGGGGCACAGCCCCAGCATTTT. This chain links TRBV27 with TRBJ1-5; the match to TRBD1 covers 8 bases. The germline gives CDR1 MNHEY, CDR2 SMNVEV (reference sequence). Trimming at V came to 3 bases and at J to 7 bases, leaving 5 bases not matched to a gene. The CDR3 extends over 14 amino acids.

The chain is built from TRBV27 and TRBJ1-4; TRBD1 matches 9 bases. CDR3 length equals 15 residues. The germline V gene has CDR1 MNHEY and CDR2 SMNVEV (reference sequence). Germline trimming cut 3 bases from V and 8 bases from J; bases unmatched to any gene: 7. The CDR3 region is CASSLGQGFYEKLFF. DNA of the CDR3: TGTGCCAGCAGTTTGGGACAGGGTTTTTACGAAAAACTGTTTTTT.

Ten or more counts support this clone. The chain carries TRBV19 and TRBJ1-2, with TRBD1 matching 11 bases. V shed 7 bases, J shed 4 bases, and the junction held 8 bases outside the gene matches. The CDR3 loop spans 15 amino acids. Germline V lookup: CDR1 LNHDA, CDR2 SQIVND (reference sequence). CDR3 residues: CASKAGTGGIYGYTF. The CDR3 DNA follows: TGTGCCAGTAAAGCCGGGACAGGGGGTATCTATGGCTACACCTTC. Based on the CDR3 plus reference TRBV19 and TRBJ1-2, the full variable domain is DGGITQSPKYLFRKEGQNVTLSCEQNLNHDAMYWYRQDPGQGLRLIYYSQIVNDFQKGDIAEGYSVSREKKESFPLTVTSAQKNPTAFYLCASKAGTGGIYGYTFGSGTRLTVV.

The chain carries TRBV5-4 and TRBJ1-1; 7 nucleotides agree with TRBD1. Unmatched junction bases numbered 4, after V lost 0 bases and J lost 5 bases. The CDR3 is 14 residues long. Germline CDR1 is SGHNT and CDR2 is YYREEE (reference sequence). CDR3 in amino acids: CASSLETGSTEAFF. For the CDR3, the DNA is TGTGCCAGCAGCTTGGAGACAGGGTCAACTGAAGCTTTCTTT.

The chain is built from TRBV28 and TRBJ1-1; D is unresolved. Trimming took 6 bases from V and 2 from J, leaving 16 bases between them. This CDR3 is 15 amino acids long. Germline assignment: CDR1 MDHEN and CDR2 SYDVKM. CDR3 DNA sequence: TGTGCCAGCAGGCATGGGAGTTGGCTTAACACTGAAGCTTTCTTT. Translating gives CASRHGSWLNTEAFF.

The chain links TRBV5-1 to TRBJ1-2, with 9 positions matching TRBD1. This CDR3 contains 14 residues. Germline V gene lookup returns CDR1 SGHRS and CDR2 YFSETQ. With 7 bases clipped from V and 4 bases from J, the junction kept 8 bases outside the gene matches. The CDR3 region has the DNA TGCGCCAGCGCTTTGGGACAGGGTGTCTATGGCTACACCTTC. It yields the protein CASALGQGVYGYTF.